One and the same sample provided the 24 T cell receptor beta chains below, sequenced in a study of beta chain features in type 1 diabetes. Points from the study as a whole: Patients with Type 1 diabetes showed moderately but significantly shorter TCRB CDR3s in all four CD4+ subsets.

All of the isolated RNA was reverse transcribed, so expressed TCRB transcripts were sequenced. Here immunoSEQ multiplex PCR was the method, and the copy in TCRdb shows in-frame clones only, minus some. The sample consists of about 170,000 clones, almost 8% of them appearing once. These receptors lack a known antigen. The sample taken for sequencing was central memory CD4+ T cells from blood. These receptor sequences come from a man aged 18 to 30 with type 1 diabetes.

The V and J genes are TRBV15 and TRBJ2-3; 7 bases fit TRBD2. Per the germline V gene, CDR1 is LNHNV and CDR2 is YYDKDF (reference sequence). CDR3 length: 18 residues. Trimming took 2 bases from V and 5 from J; bases not matched to a gene: 16. In DNA, the CDR3 is TGTGCCACCAGCAGAAACCGGGGAAGCGGGAATACACAAGATACGCAGTATTTT. Its protein is CATSRNRGSGNTQDTQYF.

The V gene is TRBV5-5, the J gene TRBJ2-2; possible D gene TRBD2, 6 bases. The CDR3 covers 16 residues. The germline V gene encodes CDR1 SGHKS and CDR2 YYEKEE (reference sequence). The V end was cut by 0 bases, the J end by 2 bases, with 11 bases between. The CDR3: CASSLAAGFNTGELFF. The CDR3 DNA is TGTGCCAGCAGCTTGGCCGCGGGATTTAACACCGGGGAGCTGTTTTTT.

The CDR3 DNA reads TGTGCCAGCAGCTTAGGGGCAGGGATGAACACTGAAGCTTTCTTT. Its protein is CASSLGAGMNTEAFF. The rearrangement links TRBV11-2 to TRBJ1-1, with a possible D match to TRBD1 (5 bases). Germline V CDR1 and CDR2: SGHAT, FQNNGV. Trimming removed 1 base from V and 0 bases from J, with 9 bases in between. This CDR3 is built from 15 residues.

The genes are TRBV6-4 and TRBJ1-5; 8 bases align to TRBD1. V lost 6 bases and J lost 5; bases outside the gene matches: 3. This CDR3 is 13 amino acids long. Germline CDR1 is MRHNA and CDR2 is SNTAGT. The CDR3 reads CASSAQGDQPQHF. The DNA of the CDR3 is TGTGCCAGCAGCGCACAGGGGGATCAGCCCCAGCATTTT.

This clone came up many times. V is TRBV10-3 and J is TRBJ2-5; 11 bases are a match to TRBD1. After removal of 6 bases from V and 3 bases from J, the junction contained 0 bases not matched to a gene. The CDR3 is made up of 13 amino acids. Germline loops: CDR1 ENHRY, CDR2 SYGVKD. The CDR3 loop is CAIRGQGEETQYF. In nucleotides, the CDR3 is TGTGCCATCAGGGGACAGGGGGAAGAGACCCAGTACTTC.

The chain couples TRBV28 to TRBJ1-1; TRBD1 might be the D (5 bases). Germline V gene sequence: CDR1 MDHEN, CDR2 SYDVKM. This CDR3 region has 14 residues. The V end lost 8 bases, the J end lost 0 bases, and 13 bases lay between the germline ends. The DNA of the CDR3 is TGTGCCAGCCGAGTACGGGGGATGAACACTGAAGCTTTCTTT. Translating gives CASRVRGMNTEAFF.

This sequence joins TRBV14 and TRBJ2-3; unclear D gene. The ends were cut back, 1 base at V and 7 bases at J, with 9 bases in the middle. This CDR3 comprises 13 residues. Germline V gene data show CDR1 as SGHDN and CDR2 as FVKESK. The CDR3 protein is CASSQVPTHTQYF. The DNA for the CDR3 is TGTGCCAGCAGCCAAGTACCCACTCATACGCAGTATTTT.

This rearrangement joins TRBV5-1 to TRBJ2-7; 9 nucleotides line up with TRBD2. Germline trimming cut 0 bases from V and 5 bases from J; bases unmatched to any gene: 9. The CDR3 sequence is 16 residues long. Germline CDR1 reads SGHRS; CDR2 reads YFSETQ. The CDR3 reads CASSLVVAGDVNEQYF. As DNA, the CDR3 is TGCGCCAGCAGCTTGGTGGTAGCGGGAGATGTAAACGAGCAGTACTTC.

The chain links TRBV7-2 to TRBJ2-1, with a possible D match to TRBD2 (6 bases). CDR3 length equals 14 residues. The germline CDR1 and CDR2 sequences are SGHTA and FQGNSA. Between the trimmed V and J ends, which lost 5 bases and 0 bases, there was a span of 8 bases. The CDR3 nucleotides read TGTGCCAGCAGCCCCGGGAGCTCCTACAATGAGCAGTTCTTC. It encodes CASSPGSSYNEQFF.

This clone has just a few counts. This chain uses TRBV27 with TRBJ2-7; tentative D call: TRBD2 (5 bases). This CDR3 spans 16 amino acids. Germline CDR1 MNHEY, CDR2 SMNVEV (reference sequence). The V and J ends lost 6 bases and 0 bases respectively, with 18 bases between them. CDR3 nucleotide sequence: TGTGCCAGCAGGTTGGCCCTCGGAGGAATCTCCTACGAGCAGTACTTC. It translates to CASRLALGGISYEQYF.

This chain uses TRBV27 with TRBJ2-5; 10 bases fit TRBD1. Germline V gene lookup returns CDR1 MNHEY and CDR2 SMNVEV (reference sequence). V lost 3 bases and J lost 4; bases outside the gene matches: 5. CDR3 length: 15 amino acids. The CDR3 is CASSFRQGAGETQYF. CDR3 coding DNA: TGTGCCAGCAGTTTTAGACAGGGGGCGGGAGAGACCCAGTACTTC.

A few counts support this clone. V usage is TRBV7-9 and J usage is TRBJ2-2, with a possible D match to TRBD2 (5 bases). The V gene's germline CDR1 is SEHNR and CDR2 FQNEAQ (reference sequence). V dropped 11 bases and J dropped 0 bases, with 13 bases sitting between them. There are 14 residues in the CDR3. The CDR3 spells CAAAGAANTGELFF. The CDR3 DNA is TGTGCCGCCGCGGGCGCGGCGAACACCGGGGAGCTGTTTTTT.

The CDR3 region has the DNA TGTGCCAGGGGACTAGCGGGACAATACAATGAGCAGTTCTTC. It encodes CARGLAGQYNEQFF. This chain uses TRBV7-2 with TRBJ2-1, with 13 bases identical to TRBD2. Germline-derived CDR1 and CDR2 are SGHTA and FQGNSA. V shed 9 bases, J shed 4 bases, and the junction held 3 bases outside the gene matches. The CDR3 sequence is 14 residues long.

The chain joins TRBV18 to TRBJ2-3, with 10 bases fitting TRBD2. The germline gives CDR1 KGHSH, CDR2 LQKENI. With 4 bases clipped from V and 6 bases from J, the junction kept 1 base outside the gene matches. The CDR3 has 13 residues. The CDR3 loop is CASSRTSGDTQYF. The CDR3 region has the DNA TGTGCCAGCTCACGGACTAGCGGTGATACGCAGTATTTT.

This rearrangement joins TRBV5-4 to TRBJ2-2; the match to TRBD2 covers 10 bases. Per the germline V gene, CDR1 is SGHNT and CDR2 is YYREEE (reference sequence). J lost 4 bases, V lost 3 bases, and 9 bases had no gene match. This CDR3 comprises 17 residues. CDR3 loop: CASSSPTSGIGTGELFF. CDR3 sequence (DNA): TGTGCCAGCAGCTCCCCAACTAGCGGGATCGGCACCGGGGAGCTGTTTTTT.

J is TRBJ1-2 and V is TRBV6-1, with 7 bases identical to TRBD1. Per the germline V gene, CDR1 is MNHNS and CDR2 is SASEGT. CDR3 size: 12 residues. The junction had 4 bases not matched to a gene; V was cut back by 5 bases and J by 7 bases. Here the CDR3 DNA reads TGTGCCAGCAGTTATCGGGACAGTGGCTACACCTTC. Its translation is CASSYRDSGYTF.

This clone was recorded a few times. The rearrangement joins TRBV11-3 to TRBJ2-5; TRBD2 aligns across 7 bases. In germline, CDR1 is SGHNT, CDR2 YENEEA. V gave up 2 bases and J gave up 2 bases; unmatched junction bases: 20. The CDR3 has 20 amino acids. The CDR3 is CASSLRTSVGVASGQETQYF. The CDR3 DNA reads TGTGCCAGCAGCTTACGAACCAGCGTTGGGGTGGCTAGCGGACAAGAGACCCAGTACTTC.

The rearrangement joins TRBV5-1 to TRBJ2-5; 8 positions agree with TRBD1. This CDR3 spans 14 amino acids. After removal of 5 bases from V and 5 bases from J, the junction contained 8 bases not matched to a gene. Germline V gene lookup returns CDR1 SGHRS and CDR2 YFSETQ. Here the CDR3 reads CASRPQGAGETQYF. DNA for the CDR3: TGCGCCAGCAGACCGCAGGGGGCCGGGGAGACCCAGTACTTC. Filled out from reference TRBV5-1 and TRBJ2-5, the complete variable domain reads KAGVTQTPRYLIKTRGQQVTLSCSPISGHRSVSWYQQTPGQGLQFLFEYFSETQRNKGNFPGRFSGRQFSNSRSEMNVSTLELGDSALYLCASRPQGAGETQYFGPGTRLLVL.

This clone has more than one count but fewer than ten. V usage is TRBV5-4 and J usage is TRBJ1-5; 7 nucleotides agree with TRBD1. Trimming removed 4 bases from V and 5 bases from J; junction bases left unmatched: 6. The CDR3 contains 14 residues. Germline-derived CDR1 and CDR2 are SGHNT and YYREEE (reference sequence). The CDR3 loop is CASSHQGEDQPQHF. The CDR3 DNA sequence: TGTGCCAGCAGCCACCAGGGGGAAGATCAGCCCCAGCATTTT.

This clone was observed a few times. The chain recombines TRBV10-2 with TRBJ1-1; D is perhaps TRBD1 (6 bases). This CDR3 has 14 residues. Trimming took 6 bases from V and 0 from J, leaving 11 bases between them. CDR1 is WSHSY and CDR2 is SAAADI in the germline V gene. The DNA of the CDR3 is TGCGCCAGCAGCGTAGGGGGGGTGAACACTGAAGCTTTCTTT. It codes for CASSVGGVNTEAFF.

This clone was detected a few times. This same CDR3 is encoded by further DNA sequences in the sample. The chain uses TRBV6-5 and TRBJ1-5, with a possible D match to TRBD1 (6 bases). The length of the CDR3 is 15 residues. Looked up from germline, CDR1 is MNHEY and CDR2 is SVGAGI. Between the trimmed V and J ends, which lost 0 bases and 2 bases, there was a span of 8 bases. The CDR3 sequence: CASSYSNRGNQPQHF. For the CDR3, the DNA is TGTGCCAGCAGTTACTCCAACAGGGGCAATCAGCCCCAGCATTTT.

This clone was found a few times. The V and J genes are TRBV27 and TRBJ2-1, with 9 bases aligning to TRBD2. The CDR3 is made up of 15 amino acids. The germline V gene encodes CDR1 MNHEY and CDR2 SMNVEV (reference sequence). V lost 5 bases and J lost 12; bases outside the gene matches: 14. The CDR3 is CASSLSGSGMVVQFF. CDR3 coding DNA: TGTGCCAGCAGTCTTAGCGGGAGCGGAATGGTGGTGCAGTTCTTC.

Only a few counts were recorded for this clone. The chain combines TRBV21-1 with TRBJ2-3; whether TRBD2, the table's D call, matches the DNA was not checked. TRBV21-1 counts as a pseudogene. The CDR3 loop spans 19 amino acids. Here the CDR3 DNA reads TGTGCCAGCAGCAATTTGACAAGCGGGGGGCCGTTGGGCACAGATACGCAGTATTTT. As protein: CASSNLTSGGPLGTDTQYF.

Only a few counts were recorded for this clone. This chain uses TRBV4-3 with TRBJ1-1, with D possibly being TRBD1 (5 bases). Germline CDR1 reads LGHNA; CDR2 reads YSLEER. CDR3 length: 14 amino acids. Trimming shortened V by 0 bases and J by 10 bases, and 15 bases separated the two germline ends. CDR3 loop: CASSQEAGLPAAFF. The CDR3 bases are TGCGCCAGCAGCCAAGAGGCGGGACTGCCAGCAGCTTTCTTT.